The next 12 T cell receptor beta chains were all read from a single sample in a study of cytomegalovirus exposure and HLA in healthy donors. The PCR contained 60 Vbeta and 13 Jbeta primers. Libraries were prepared by immunoSEQ multiplex PCR; TCRdb keeps only in-frame clonotypes and omits some of them. The profile covers 150,000 to 200,000 clones, with 65% to 75% appearing a single time and about 1.6% taken by the ten largest. Sequencing was performed on PBMCs. Receptors originate from a girl aged 10 to 17 in good health and CMV-seronegative.

This chain connects TRBV4-1 to TRBJ2-2; 13 positions agree with TRBD2. In germline, CDR1 is MGHRA, CDR2 YSYEKL. CDR3 length equals 20 residues. After removal of 2 bases from V and 3 bases from J, the junction contained 12 bases not matched to a gene. CDR3 sequence (DNA): TGCGCCAGCAGCCAAAGCGTACTAGCGGGGGGGCGTCGGTACACCGGGGAGCTGTTTTTT. Translated: CASSQSVLAGGRRYTGELFF.

The J gene is TRBJ2-5, the V gene TRBV6-1; D remains unclear. This CDR3 is 15 amino acids long. The germline V gene encodes CDR1 MNHNS and CDR2 SASEGT. The V end was cut by 4 bases, the J end by 1 base, with 13 bases between. CDR3 DNA sequence: TGTGCCAGCAGTGTTCTACGGCGGAGCCAAGAGACCCAGTACTTC. Protein product: CASSVLRRSQETQYF.

The rearrangement links TRBV29-1 to TRBJ1-2; D is possibly TRBD1 (5 bases). V was shortened by 4 bases and J by 0 bases, with 21 bases between the two germline ends. The CDR3 runs to 17 residues. Looked up from germline, CDR1 is SQVTM and CDR2 is ANQGSEA. The CDR3: CSVVSRTNITSNYGYTF. In DNA form, the CDR3 reads TGCAGCGTTGTGTCGCGGACAAATATAACCTCTAACTATGGCTACACCTTC. The whole variable domain, filled in from reference TRBV29-1 and TRBJ1-2, reads SAVISQKPSRDICQRGTSLTIQCQVDSQVTMMFWYRQQPGQSLTLIATANQGSEATYESGFVIDKFPISRPNLTFSTLTVSNMSPEDSSIYLCSVVSRTNITSNYGYTFGSGTRLTVV.

The chain joins TRBV7-9 to TRBJ1-4; no firm D call. V lost 4 bases and J lost 7, with 16 bases in between. Germline V gives CDR1 SEHNR, CDR2 FQNEAQ (reference sequence). The CDR3 extends over 15 amino acids. The CDR3 is CASSYPDKGVEKLFF. The CDR3 DNA reads TGTGCCAGCAGCTATCCCGACAAGGGAGTTGAAAAACTGTTTTTT.

This chain uses TRBV6-6 with TRBJ1-1; 8 bases map to TRBD1. The CDR3 covers 15 residues. The V and J ends lost 2 bases and 1 base, in that order; junction bases with no gene match: 3. The V gene's germline CDR1 is MNHNY and CDR2 SVGAGI (reference sequence). CDR3 nucleotide sequence: TGTGCCAGCAGTTACGTAGGACAGGGGAACACTGAAGCTTTCTTT. It yields the protein CASSYVGQGNTEAFF.

The gene calls are TRBV5-1 and TRBJ2-7; TRBD2 aligns across 10 bases. V was pared by 2 bases and J by 5 bases, with 7 bases of the junction left unmatched. CDR3 length equals 15 residues. Germline CDR1 reads SGHRS; CDR2 reads YFSETQ. The DNA for the CDR3 is TGCGCCAGCAGCTTCGAACTAGCGGGGACGGACGAGCAGTACTTC. Amino acids: CASSFELAGTDEQYF.

This clone was seen once. The CDR3 here is CATSRDGGPGTDTQYF. The CDR3 DNA sequence: TGTGCCACCAGCAGGGACGGGGGGCCTGGCACAGATACGCAGTATTTT. V gene TRBV15 combines with J gene TRBJ2-3, with D possibly TRBD2 on 7 matching bases. Germline CDR1 and CDR2: LNHNV and YYDKDF (reference sequence). The V and J ends lost 3 bases and 1 base respectively, with 14 bases between them. The CDR3 runs 16 residues.

V is TRBV9 and J is TRBJ1-5; D possibly corresponds to TRBD1 (5 bases). This CDR3 has 15 amino acids. Germline V gene sequence: CDR1 SGDLS, CDR2 YYNGEE. V lost 4 bases, J lost 6 bases, and 17 bases lay in between. The CDR3 loop reads CASSPGPGVSQPQHF. CDR3 in DNA: TGTGCCAGCAGCCCTGGACCGGGGGTGAGTCAGCCCCAGCATTTT.

V gene TRBV5-1 combines with J gene TRBJ1-3; D is possibly TRBD1 (5 bases). CDR1 and CDR2 (germline): SGHRS, YFSETQ. The CDR3 has 15 residues. V lost 2 bases and J 8 bases, leaving 17 bases between the germline ends. CDR3 nucleotides: TGCGCCAGCAGCTTATATGGGGCCCCGGGAGACACCATATATTTT. Its protein product is CASSLYGAPGDTIYF.

This clone was seen only once. Other DNA sequences in this specimen translate into the identical CDR3. The chain recombines TRBV7-2 with TRBJ2-5; D perhaps matches TRBD2 (5 bases). The CDR3 covers 14 residues. With 1 base removed from V and 5 bases from J, the gap between germline ends came to 11 bases. The germline CDR1 and CDR2 sequences are SGHTA and FQGNSA. The CDR3 is CASSLGGGSETQYF. The CDR3 DNA follows: TGTGCCAGCAGCTTAGGTGGTGGGAGTGAGACCCAGTACTTC.

The rearrangement joins TRBV18 to TRBJ1-1; D gene uncertain. Germline V gene sequence: CDR1 KGHSH, CDR2 LQKENI. CDR3 length: 14 amino acids. V gave up 0 bases and J gave up 3 bases, with 8 bases separating them. CDR3 DNA: TGTGCCAGCTCACCACCTGCGGGGTACACTGAAGCTTTCTTT. It is translated as CASSPPAGYTEAFF.

The chain joins TRBV19 to TRBJ2-2; no definite D call. Germline CDR1 is LNHDA and CDR2 is SQIVND (reference sequence). V was trimmed by 5 bases and J by 10 bases, leaving 14 bases between them. The CDR3 loop spans 13 amino acids. For the CDR3, the DNA is TGTGCCAGTAGTCCCCCCGGGTCCGTGGAGCTGTTTTTT. This sequence encodes CASSPPGSVELFF. The full variable domain, with the rest looked up from reference TRBV19 and TRBJ2-2, is DGGITQSPKYLFRKEGQNVTLSCEQNLNHDAMYWYRQDPGQGLRLIYYSQIVNDFQKGDIAEGYSVSREKKESFPLTVTSAQKNPTAFYLCASSPPGSVELFFGEGSRLTVL.